This TCR beta chain was sequenced in a study of shared clonotypes between healthy human individuals. Measured with immunoSEQ multiplex PCR; TCRdb has only the in-frame clones, and not every one. The sample comprises roughly 2,000,000 clones, just under 95% of which are singletons, and more than 1.5% rests with the top ten. Naive-designated CD8 cells lacked CD45RO, were positively enriched for CCR7, and omitted terminally differentiated effector memory CD45RA+ cells. The CDR3 is 15 residues long. V dropped 2 bases and J dropped 0 bases, with 11 bases sitting between them. From germline, CDR1 is SGHRS and CDR2 YFSETQ.

Sequenced input: naive CD8+ T cells from PBMCs. The sequence derives from a young man in good health. Some clones in this sample may be carry-over from other donors' samples. V gene TRBV5-1 combines with J gene TRBJ1-2; D unresolved. The CDR3 DNA is TGCGCCAGCAGCTTCTGGACGGACTCTAACTATGGCTACACCTTC. Its protein is CASSFWTDSNYGYTF.